The clone carrying this TCR beta chain was counted once. Its cognate antigen is unknown. The source of the sample is a study of cytomegalovirus exposure and HLA in healthy donors. The PCR was carried out with 60 Vbeta primers and 13 Jbeta primers. Some clones are missing from TCRdb's copy, which holds only in-frame ones; the method was immunoSEQ multiplex PCR. Of about 200,000 clones in the sample, approximately 80% were seen once. Trimming stripped 0 bases from V and 6 bases from J, with 13 bases between. Germline loops: CDR1 SGHRS, CDR2 YFSETQ. This CDR3 is built from 14 residues. Findings and caveats of the study: The HLA-A and HLA-B alleles of most subjects were reportedly predicted accurately from TCR beta sequences.

The sample comprised PBMCs. This clonotype was sampled from a man aged 45 to 65 in good health and CMV-seronegative. V gene TRBV5-1 combines with J gene TRBJ2-7; D might be TRBD1 (6 bases). CDR3: CASSLGGLGPEQYF. As DNA, the CDR3 is TGCGCCAGCAGCTTGGGGGGGCTAGGTCCCGAGCAGTACTTC.